This T cell receptor beta chain was obtained from a study of blood T cell repertoires in COVID-19. For the study at large: Acute-phase and convalescent COVID-19 samples originated in the United States, Italy and Spain. Nucleic acid was either cDNA or gDNA, and it came from T cells, B-cell-depleted T cells, or PBMCs.

Per the original data handling: Amplification with reference gene primers provided the estimates of nucleated cell counts. Data came from immunoSEQ multiplex PCR; TCRdb stores just in-frame clones and leaves some out. That table furnishes V, J and clone size, whereas the DNA furnished D and trimming. The sample holds around 240,000 clones, around 80% seen once. The receptor comes from a woman of 80 years or more with acute or convalescent COVID-19. The specimen sequenced was peripheral blood.

The CDR3 sequence: CASSYAGYEQYF. Here the CDR3 DNA reads TGTGCCAGCAGTTACGCGGGCTACGAGCAGTACTTC. The chain uses TRBV6-6 and TRBJ2-7; D possibly corresponds to TRBD2 (5 bases). The V gene lost 2 bases and the J gene lost 3 bases, with 5 bases spanning the gap. The CDR3 is 12 amino acids. The germline CDR1 and CDR2 sequences are MNHNY and SVGAGI (reference sequence).